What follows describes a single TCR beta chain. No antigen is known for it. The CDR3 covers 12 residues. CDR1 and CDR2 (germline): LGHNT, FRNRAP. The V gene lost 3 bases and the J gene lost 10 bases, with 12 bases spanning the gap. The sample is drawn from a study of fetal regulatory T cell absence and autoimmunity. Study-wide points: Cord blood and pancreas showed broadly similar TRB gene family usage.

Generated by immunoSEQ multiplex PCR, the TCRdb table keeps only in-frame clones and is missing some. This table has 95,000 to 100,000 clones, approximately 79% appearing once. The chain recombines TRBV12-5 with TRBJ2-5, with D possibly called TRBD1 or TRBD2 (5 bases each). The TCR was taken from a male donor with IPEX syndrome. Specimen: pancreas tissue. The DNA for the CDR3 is TGTGCTAGTGGTTTAGGGTTGGGGGACCAGTACTTC. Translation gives CASGLGLGDQYF.